The clone carrying this T cell receptor beta chain appeared many times. Its matching antigen is unknown. This sample was included in a study of T-cell reconstitution after alpha-beta-depleted transplantation in children. Overall study findings and caveats: Diversity and T-cell counts at one year after transplant derived mostly from new T cells.

Trimming cost V 7 bases and J 0 bases; bases outside gene matches: 6. The CDR3 is 16 residues long. Germline V gene lookup returns CDR1 SGHAT and CDR2 FQNNGV. The authors prepared the TCRbeta library with unique molecular identifiers. TCRdb used MiXCR to reprocess the PCR reads, holding one entry per CDR3 protein. Found here are hundreds of thousands of distinct CDR3 sequences, roughly 10% of them singletons; the top ten hold 20% to 25%. This material consisted of peripheral blood, taken 180 days after TCRalphabeta/CD19-depleted stem cell transplant. V usage is TRBV11-2 and J usage is TRBJ2-6; 7 nucleotides agree with TRBD1. This TCR came from a male patient between 2 and 10 years old who had a stem cell transplant for chronic granulomatous disease, so the T cells may come from the graft donor. The CDR3 sequence: CASNTGASSGANVLTF. The CDR3 DNA reads as TGTGCCAGCAACACAGGGGCTAGCTCTGGGGCCAACGTCCTGACTTTC.